Described below is a single T cell receptor (beta chain) sequence and its context. Its specificity is unknown. From the reads, TCRdb called clonotypes with MiXCR, one entry per CDR3 protein. The sample yields 650,000 to 900,000 distinct CDR3 sequences, about 29% seen once. This sample stems from a study of T cell repertoires in cytomegalovirus infection. Overall study: Alongside well-studied HLA-B-restricted CMV epitopes, recently identified HLA-C-restricted CMV epitopes were also used. Both CMV infection and a matching HLA type were indicated by public TCR beta signatures. Whole-study results and caveats: Dominating the ex vivo response were TCR beta clonotypes that were CMV-specific and HLA-C-restricted. Carriers of CMV plus the relevant HLA were identified by cumulative public TCR beta family frequency.

Germline assignment: CDR1 DFQATT and CDR2 SNEGSKA (reference sequence). The CDR3 covers 14 residues. V trimming: 0 bases; J trimming: 3 bases; junction bases outside the gene matches: 4. V gene TRBV20-1 combines with J gene TRBJ2-7, with 8 bases matching TRBD1. This receptor was identified in a human donor in good health (CMV status not recorded). Some clones in this sample may be carry-over from other donors' samples. Sequencing used cultured CD8+ T cells from PBMCs, obtained from culture after CMV antigen stimulation. The CDR3 DNA reads TGCAGTGCTAGAGATCCGGACAGGGTCTACGAGCAGTACGTC. Residues: CSARDPDRVYEQYV.